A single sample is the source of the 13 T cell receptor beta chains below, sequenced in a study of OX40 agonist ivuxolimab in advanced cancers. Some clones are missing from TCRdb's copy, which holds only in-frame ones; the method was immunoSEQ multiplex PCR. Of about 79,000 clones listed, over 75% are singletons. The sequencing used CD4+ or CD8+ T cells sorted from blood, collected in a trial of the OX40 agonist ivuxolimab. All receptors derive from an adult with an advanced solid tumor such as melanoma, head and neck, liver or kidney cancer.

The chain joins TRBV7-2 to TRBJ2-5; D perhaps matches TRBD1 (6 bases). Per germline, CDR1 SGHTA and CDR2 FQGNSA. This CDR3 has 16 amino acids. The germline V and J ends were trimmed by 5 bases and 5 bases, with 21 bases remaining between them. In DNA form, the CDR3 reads TGTGCCAGCAGCCACTCCGCAGGGGTTGTCGGCGAGACCCAGTACTTC. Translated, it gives CASSHSAGVVGETQYF.

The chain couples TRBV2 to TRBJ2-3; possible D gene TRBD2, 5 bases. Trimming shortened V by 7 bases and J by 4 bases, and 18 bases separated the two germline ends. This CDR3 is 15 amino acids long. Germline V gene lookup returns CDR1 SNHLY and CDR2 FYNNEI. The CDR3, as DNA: TGTGCCAGCACCCAACTAGTATCCCGTCCAGATACGCAGTATTTT. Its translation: CASTQLVSRPDTQYF.

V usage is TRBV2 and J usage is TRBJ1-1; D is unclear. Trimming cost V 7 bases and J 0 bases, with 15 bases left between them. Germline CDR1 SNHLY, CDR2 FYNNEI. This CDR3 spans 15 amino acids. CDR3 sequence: CASNPTQHMNTEAFF. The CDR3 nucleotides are TGTGCCAGCAACCCTACACAACACATGAACACTGAAGCTTTCTTT.

The CDR3 coding sequence is TGTGCCAGTAAGAAAGGGACCGGCACCGGGGAGCTGTTTTTT. As protein: CASKKGTGTGELFF. J is TRBJ2-2 and V is TRBV19; D possibly uses TRBD1 or TRBD2 (5 bases each). CDR1 is LNHDA, CDR2 SQIVND, per germline (reference sequence). This CDR3 is built from 14 residues. The V end was cut by 7 bases, the J end by 4 bases, with 13 bases between.

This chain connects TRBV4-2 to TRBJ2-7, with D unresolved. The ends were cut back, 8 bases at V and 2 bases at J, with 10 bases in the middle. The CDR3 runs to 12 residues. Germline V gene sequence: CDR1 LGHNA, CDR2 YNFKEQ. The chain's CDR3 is CASGDGTYEQYF. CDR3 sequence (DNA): TGTGCCAGCGGTGACGGAACCTACGAGCAGTACTTC.

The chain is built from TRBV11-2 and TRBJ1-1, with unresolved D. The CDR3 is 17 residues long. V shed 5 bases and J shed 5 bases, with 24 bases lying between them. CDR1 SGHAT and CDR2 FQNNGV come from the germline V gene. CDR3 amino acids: CASSGGMGRSGSTEAFF. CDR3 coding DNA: TGTGCCAGCAGCGGCGGGATGGGCAGAAGTGGCAGTACTGAAGCTTTCTTT. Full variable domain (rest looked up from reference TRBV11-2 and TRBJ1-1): EAGVAQSPRYKIIEKRQSVAFWCNPISGHATLYWYQQILGQGPKLLIQFQNNGVVDDSQLPKDRFSAERLKGVDSTLKIQPAKLEDSAVYLCASSGGMGRSGSTEAFFGQGTRLTVV.

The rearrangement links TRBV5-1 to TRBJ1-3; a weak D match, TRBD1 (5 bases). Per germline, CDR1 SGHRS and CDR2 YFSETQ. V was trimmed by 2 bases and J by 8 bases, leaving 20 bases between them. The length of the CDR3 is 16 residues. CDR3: CASSFAGAGGGYTIYF. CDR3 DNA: TGCGCCAGCAGCTTTGCCGGGGCAGGCGGCGGGTACACCATATATTTT.

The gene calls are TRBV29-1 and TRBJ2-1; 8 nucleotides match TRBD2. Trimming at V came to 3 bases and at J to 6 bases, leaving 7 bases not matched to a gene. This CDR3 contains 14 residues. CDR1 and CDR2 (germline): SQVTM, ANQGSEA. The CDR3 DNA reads TGCAGCGTTGAGGGACTAGTGGCCCGCAATGAGCAGTTCTTC. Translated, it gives CSVEGLVARNEQFF.

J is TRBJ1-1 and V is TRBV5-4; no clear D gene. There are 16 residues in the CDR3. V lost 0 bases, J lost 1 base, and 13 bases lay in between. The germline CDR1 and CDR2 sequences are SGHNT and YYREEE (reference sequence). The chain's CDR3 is CASSLGPSVSNTEAFF. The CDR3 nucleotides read TGTGCCAGCAGCTTGGGGCCCTCCGTCTCGAACACTGAAGCTTTCTTT.

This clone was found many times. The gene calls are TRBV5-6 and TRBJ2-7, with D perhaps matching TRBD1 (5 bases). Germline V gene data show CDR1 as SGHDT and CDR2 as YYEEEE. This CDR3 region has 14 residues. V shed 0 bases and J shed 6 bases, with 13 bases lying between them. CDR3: CASSLEVQVREQYF. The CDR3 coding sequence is TGTGCCAGCAGCTTGGAAGTACAGGTCCGCGAGCAGTACTTC.

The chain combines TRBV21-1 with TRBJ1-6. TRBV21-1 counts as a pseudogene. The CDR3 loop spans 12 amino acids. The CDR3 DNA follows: TGTGCCAGCAGCAAAGTTGATTCACCCCTCCACTTT. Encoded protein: CASSKVDSPLHF.

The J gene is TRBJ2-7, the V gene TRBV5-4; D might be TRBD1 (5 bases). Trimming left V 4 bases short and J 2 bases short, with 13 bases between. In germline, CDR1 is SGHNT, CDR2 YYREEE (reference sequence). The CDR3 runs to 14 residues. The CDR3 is CASSLGHTTYEQYF. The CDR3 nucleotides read TGTGCCAGCAGCCTCGGACATACGACCTACGAGCAGTACTTC.

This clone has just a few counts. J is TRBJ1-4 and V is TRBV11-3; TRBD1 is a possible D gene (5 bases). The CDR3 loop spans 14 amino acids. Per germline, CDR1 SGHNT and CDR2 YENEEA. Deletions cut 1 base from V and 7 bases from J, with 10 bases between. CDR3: CASSLGRDGEKLFF. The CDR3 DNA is TGTGCCAGCAGCTTAGGCAGGGATGGTGAAAAACTGTTTTTT. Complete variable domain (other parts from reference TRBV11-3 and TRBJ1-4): EAGVVQSPRYKIIEKKQPVAFWCNPISGHNTLYWYLQNLGQGPELLIRYENEEAVDDSQLPKDRFSAERLKGVDSTLKIQPAELGDSAVYLCASSLGRDGEKLFFGSGTQLSVL.